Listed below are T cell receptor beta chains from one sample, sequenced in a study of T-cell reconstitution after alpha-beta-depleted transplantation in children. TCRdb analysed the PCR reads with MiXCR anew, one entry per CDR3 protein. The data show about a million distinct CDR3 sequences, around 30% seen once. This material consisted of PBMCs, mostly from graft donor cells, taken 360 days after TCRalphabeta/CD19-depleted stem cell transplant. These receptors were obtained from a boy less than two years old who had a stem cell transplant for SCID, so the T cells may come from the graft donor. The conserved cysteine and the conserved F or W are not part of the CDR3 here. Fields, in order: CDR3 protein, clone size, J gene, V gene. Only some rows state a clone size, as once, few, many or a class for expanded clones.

CDR3 protein: ASSQDTQGEGSYEQY
clone size: .
J gene: TRBJ2-7
V gene: TRBV4-3

CDR3 protein: ASSYGTGGGETQY
clone size: .
J gene: TRBJ2-5
V gene: TRBV6-2/TRBV6-3

CDR3 protein: ASSIYEGNQPQH
clone size: .
J gene: TRBJ1-5
V gene: TRBV6-1

CDR3 protein: SAQRGGPGNEQF
clone size: few
J gene: TRBJ2-1
V gene: TRBV20-1

CDR3 protein: SVELVTQY
clone size: few
J gene: TRBJ2-5
V gene: TRBV29-1

CDR3 protein: ASSDSASSGNTIY
clone size: .
J gene: TRBJ1-3
V gene: TRBV9

CDR3 protein: ASSLDPEGWQF
clone size: once
J gene: TRBJ2-1
V gene: TRBV5-1

CDR3 protein: ASSPYVIGSGYEQY
clone size: .
J gene: TRBJ2-7
V gene: TRBV7-2

CDR3 protein: ASSVTNFPGRALEAF
clone size: .
J gene: TRBJ1-1
V gene: TRBV7-8

CDR3 protein: ASSWLNTGELF
clone size: many
J gene: TRBJ2-2
V gene: TRBV7-9

CDR3 protein: SAGKVKETQY
clone size: few
J gene: TRBJ2-5
V gene: TRBV20-1

CDR3 protein: SATFHGTGIGSPLH
clone size: few
J gene: TRBJ1-6
V gene: TRBV20-1

CDR3 protein: ASSQKTGTGNTIY
clone size: .
J gene: TRBJ1-3
V gene: TRBV5-1

CDR3 protein: AISDRFTDTQY
clone size: .
J gene: TRBJ2-3
V gene: TRBV10-3

CDR3 protein: ASMAGAGYKAF
clone size: few
J gene: TRBJ1-1
V gene: TRBV10-2

CDR3 protein: SVEGQPQETQY
clone size: .
J gene: TRBJ2-5
V gene: TRBV29-1

CDR3 protein: ASSVLDRTDTQY
clone size: few
J gene: TRBJ2-3
V gene: TRBV2

CDR3 protein: SARGDIRSMNTEAF
clone size: .
J gene: TRBJ1-1
V gene: TRBV20-1

CDR3 protein: ASSQDWEQGAYEQY
clone size: .
J gene: TRBJ2-7
V gene: TRBV4-1

CDR3 protein: ASSNPSYTGELF
clone size: few
J gene: TRBJ2-2
V gene: TRBV12-3/TRBV12-4

CDR3 protein: ASSTTGTGYNEQF
clone size: few
J gene: TRBJ2-1
V gene: TRBV7-8

CDR3 protein: SAYGQGGGAF
clone size: .
J gene: TRBJ1-1
V gene: TRBV20-1

CDR3 protein: SALRGTSYNEQF
clone size: .
J gene: TRBJ2-1
V gene: TRBV20-1

CDR3 protein: ASSPSGVTPLH
clone size: few
J gene: TRBJ1-6
V gene: TRBV5-5

CDR3 protein: ASIGSAYNQPQH
clone size: once
J gene: TRBJ1-5
V gene: TRBV12-3/TRBV12-4

CDR3 protein: ASSLGAGGRNIQY
clone size: .
J gene: TRBJ2-4
V gene: TRBV13

CDR3 protein: ASSPPGPRQKDYEQY
clone size: few
J gene: TRBJ2-7
V gene: TRBV18

CDR3 protein: AVGGLAGYNEQF
clone size: .
J gene: TRBJ2-1
V gene: TRBV10-3

CDR3 protein: ASKVSMARTSRLF
clone size: .
J gene: TRBJ1-4
V gene: TRBV5-1

CDR3 protein: SVGGTVGYGYT
clone size: .
J gene: TRBJ1-2
V gene: TRBV29-1

CDR3 protein: ASSLAPAGTSTDTQY
clone size: .
J gene: TRBJ2-3
V gene: TRBV7-6

CDR3 protein: ASSLVWGSYNEQF
clone size: .
J gene: TRBJ2-1
V gene: TRBV5-1

CDR3 protein: ASSLYSPPQGLSYEQY
clone size: few
J gene: TRBJ2-7
V gene: TRBV27

CDR3 protein: ASSNGRQETQY
clone size: .
J gene: TRBJ2-5
V gene: TRBV18

CDR3 protein: ASSLQGAGDEQY
clone size: few
J gene: TRBJ2-7
V gene: TRBV5-1

CDR3 protein: ASSSRPEGMETQY
clone size: .
J gene: TRBJ2-5
V gene: TRBV7-8

CDR3 protein: ASNSGTGLFNEQF
clone size: many
J gene: TRBJ2-1
V gene: TRBV7-2

CDR3 protein: ASSSNLAGGYNEQF
clone size: .
J gene: TRBJ2-1
V gene: TRBV6-5

CDR3 protein: ASSQEYNRDSYSYEQY
clone size: few
J gene: TRBJ2-7
V gene: TRBV4-2

CDR3 protein: ASSFETGNAEAF
clone size: many
J gene: TRBJ1-1
V gene: TRBV7-9

CDR3 protein: ASSLWGTRHRDEQF
clone size: few
J gene: TRBJ2-1
V gene: TRBV7-9

CDR3 protein: SVVPTGKNEQF
clone size: .
J gene: TRBJ2-1
V gene: TRBV29-1

CDR3 protein: SANRALSYNEQF
clone size: few
J gene: TRBJ2-1
V gene: TRBV20-1

CDR3 protein: ASSESVGLSQQY
clone size: .
J gene: TRBJ2-7
V gene: TRBV2

CDR3 protein: ASSTDVIYGYT
clone size: .
J gene: TRBJ1-2
V gene: TRBV7-2

CDR3 protein: SAGQGKNTEAF
clone size: few
J gene: TRBJ1-1
V gene: TRBV29-1

CDR3 protein: SARDGPSRSWSAYNEQF
clone size: .
J gene: TRBJ2-1
V gene: TRBV20-1

CDR3 protein: ASRGQGEKGEAF
clone size: few
J gene: TRBJ1-1
V gene: TRBV6-1

CDR3 protein: ASSQGTASGGAVETQY
clone size: .
J gene: TRBJ2-5
V gene: TRBV4-2

CDR3 protein: ASRATGQERGKLF
clone size: .
J gene: TRBJ1-4
V gene: TRBV12-3/TRBV12-4

CDR3 protein: ASGTGRNTDTQY
clone size: .
J gene: TRBJ2-3
V gene: TRBV2

CDR3 protein: ASSFGPRDEQY
clone size: .
J gene: TRBJ2-7
V gene: TRBV13

CDR3 protein: ASSFPGTGTKGYT
clone size: .
J gene: TRBJ1-2
V gene: TRBV28

CDR3 protein: ASGVAGDSYNEQF
clone size: .
J gene: TRBJ2-1
V gene: TRBV4-2

CDR3 protein: ASLKGVSGETQY
clone size: .
J gene: TRBJ2-5
V gene: TRBV5-1

CDR3 protein: SARDQGRGGQPQH
clone size: .
J gene: TRBJ1-5
V gene: TRBV20-1